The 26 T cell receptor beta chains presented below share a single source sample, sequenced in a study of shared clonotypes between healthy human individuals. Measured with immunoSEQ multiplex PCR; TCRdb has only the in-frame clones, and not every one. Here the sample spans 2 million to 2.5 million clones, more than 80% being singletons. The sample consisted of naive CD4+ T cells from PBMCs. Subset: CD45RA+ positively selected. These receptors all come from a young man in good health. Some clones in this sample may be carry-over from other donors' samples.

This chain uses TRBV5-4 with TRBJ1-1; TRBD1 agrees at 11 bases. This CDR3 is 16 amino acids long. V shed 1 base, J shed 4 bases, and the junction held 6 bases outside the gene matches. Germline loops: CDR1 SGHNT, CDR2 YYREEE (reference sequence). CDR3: CASSLPGQGVATEAFF. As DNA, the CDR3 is TGTGCCAGCAGCTTGCCGGGACAGGGGGTGGCCACTGAAGCTTTCTTT.

CDR3 in amino acids: CASSVAVWETQYF. DNA for the CDR3: TGTGCCAGCAGCGTAGCCGTCTGGGAGACCCAGTACTTC. V is TRBV9 and J is TRBJ2-5; D uncertain. This CDR3 region has 13 residues. Deletions cut 0 bases from V and 5 bases from J, with 8 bases between. CDR1 is SGDLS, CDR2 YYNGEE, per germline.

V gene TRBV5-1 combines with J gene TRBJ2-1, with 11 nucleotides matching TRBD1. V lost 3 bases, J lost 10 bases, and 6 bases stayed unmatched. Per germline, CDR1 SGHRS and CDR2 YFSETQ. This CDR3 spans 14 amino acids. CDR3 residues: CASSSGTGGGEQFF. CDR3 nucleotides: TGCGCCAGCAGCTCCGGGACAGGGGGAGGCGAGCAGTTCTTC.

The CDR3: CASSLVGQGKNIQYF. As DNA, the CDR3 is TGTGCCAGCAGCTTGGTCGGTCAGGGGAAAAACATTCAGTACTTC. The chain couples TRBV5-6 to TRBJ2-4; maybe TRBD1 (6 bases). CDR1 and CDR2 (germline): SGHDT, YYEEEE. Trimming removed 0 bases at V and 4 bases at J, with 11 bases between. This CDR3 contains 15 residues.

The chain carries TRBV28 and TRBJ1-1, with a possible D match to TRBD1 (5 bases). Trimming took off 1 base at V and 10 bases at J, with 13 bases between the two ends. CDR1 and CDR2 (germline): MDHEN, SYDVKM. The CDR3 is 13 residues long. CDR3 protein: CASSLSRGRLAFF. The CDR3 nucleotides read TGTGCCAGCAGTTTATCGCGGGGACGGTTAGCTTTCTTT.

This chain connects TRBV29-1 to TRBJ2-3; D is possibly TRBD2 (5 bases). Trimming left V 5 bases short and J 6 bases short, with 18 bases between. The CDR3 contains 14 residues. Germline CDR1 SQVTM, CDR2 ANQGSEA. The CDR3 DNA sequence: TGCAGCGTTCCGTCGACCCAGGAGGCGGATACGCAGTATTTT. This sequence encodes CSVPSTQEADTQYF.

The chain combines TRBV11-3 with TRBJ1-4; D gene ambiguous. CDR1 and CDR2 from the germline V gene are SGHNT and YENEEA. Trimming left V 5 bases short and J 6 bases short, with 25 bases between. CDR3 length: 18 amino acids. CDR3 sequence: CASSTIKRRDSFYEKLFF. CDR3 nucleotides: TGTGCCAGCAGCACCATCAAACGACGCGATTCTTTTTATGAAAAACTGTTTTTT.

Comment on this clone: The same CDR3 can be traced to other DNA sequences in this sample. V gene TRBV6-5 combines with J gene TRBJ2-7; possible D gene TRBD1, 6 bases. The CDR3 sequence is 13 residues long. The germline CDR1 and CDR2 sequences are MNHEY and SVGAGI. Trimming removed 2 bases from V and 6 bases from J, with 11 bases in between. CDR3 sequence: CASSYRGTGEQYF. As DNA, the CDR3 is TGTGCCAGCAGTTACAGGGGGACCGGCGAGCAGTACTTC.

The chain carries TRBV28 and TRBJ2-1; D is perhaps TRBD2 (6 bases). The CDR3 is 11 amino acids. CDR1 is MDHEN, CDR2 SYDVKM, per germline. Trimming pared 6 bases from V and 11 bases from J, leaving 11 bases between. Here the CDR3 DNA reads TGTGCCAGCAGCCCGGACTATAAGCAGTTCTTC. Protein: CASSPDYKQFF.

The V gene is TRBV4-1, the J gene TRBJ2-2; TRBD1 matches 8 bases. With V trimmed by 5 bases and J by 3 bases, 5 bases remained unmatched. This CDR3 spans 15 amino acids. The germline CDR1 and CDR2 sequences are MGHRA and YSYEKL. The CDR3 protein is CASSEGTGDTGELFF. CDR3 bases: TGCGCCAGCAGCGAGGGGACAGGCGACACCGGGGAGCTGTTTTTT.

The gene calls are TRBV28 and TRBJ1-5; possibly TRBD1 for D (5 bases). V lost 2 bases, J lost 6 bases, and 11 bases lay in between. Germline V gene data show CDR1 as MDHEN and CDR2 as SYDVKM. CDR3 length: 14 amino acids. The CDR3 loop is CASSLAGSPQPQHF. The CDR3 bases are TGTGCCAGCAGTTTAGCAGGGAGCCCTCAGCCCCAGCATTTT.

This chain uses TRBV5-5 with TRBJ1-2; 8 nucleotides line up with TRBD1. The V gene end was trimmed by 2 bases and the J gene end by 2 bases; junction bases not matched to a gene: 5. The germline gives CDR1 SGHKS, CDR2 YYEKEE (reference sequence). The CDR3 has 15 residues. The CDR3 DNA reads TGTGCCAGCAGCTTTGGGACAGGCGGGAACTATGGCTACACCTTC. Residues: CASSFGTGGNYGYTF.

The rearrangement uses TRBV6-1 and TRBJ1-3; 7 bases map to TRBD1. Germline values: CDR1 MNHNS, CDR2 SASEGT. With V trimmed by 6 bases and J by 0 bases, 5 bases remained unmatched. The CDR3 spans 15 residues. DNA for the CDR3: TGTGCCAGCAGGGGGACAGCCTTCTCTGGAAACACCATATATTTT. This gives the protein CASRGTAFSGNTIYF.

The CDR3 sequence is CASSLGGYSTDTQYF. CDR3 DNA sequence: TGTGCCAGCAGCTTAGGCGGCTATAGCACAGATACGCAGTATTTT. This rearrangement joins TRBV7-6 to TRBJ2-3; D is unclear. Germline lookup yields CDR1 SGHVS and CDR2 FNYEAQ. The germline V and J ends were trimmed by 1 base and 0 bases, with 8 bases remaining between them. This CDR3 spans 15 amino acids.

CDR3 sequence reads: CASSLVASGTQFF. The CDR3 DNA reads TGTGCCAGCAGTCTGGTCGCTAGCGGGACGCAGTTCTTC. V usage is TRBV6-4 and J usage is TRBJ2-1; 9 nucleotides match TRBD2. Trimming at V came to 5 bases and at J to 12 bases, leaving 8 bases not matched to a gene. Germline loops: CDR1 MRHNA, CDR2 SNTAGT. This CDR3 has 13 amino acids.

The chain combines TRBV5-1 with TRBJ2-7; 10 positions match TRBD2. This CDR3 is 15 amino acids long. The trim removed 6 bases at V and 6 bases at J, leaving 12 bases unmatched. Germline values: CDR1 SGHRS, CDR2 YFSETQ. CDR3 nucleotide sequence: TGCGCCAGCACTGAAGGGCTAGCGGGAGTGGCCGAGCAGTACTTC. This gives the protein CASTEGLAGVAEQYF.

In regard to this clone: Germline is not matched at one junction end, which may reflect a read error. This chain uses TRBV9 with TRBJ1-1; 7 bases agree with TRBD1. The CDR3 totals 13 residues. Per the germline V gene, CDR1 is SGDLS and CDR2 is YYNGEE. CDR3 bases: TGTGCCAGCAGCATCAGGGGGAACGCTGAAGCTTTCTTT. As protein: CASSIRGNAEAFF.

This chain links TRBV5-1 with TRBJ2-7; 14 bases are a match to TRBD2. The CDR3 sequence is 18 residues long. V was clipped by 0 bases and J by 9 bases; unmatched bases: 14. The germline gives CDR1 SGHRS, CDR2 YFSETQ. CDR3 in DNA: TGCGCCAGCAGCTTGGCCTTAAGGAAGACCGGGACTAGCGGGGGGCAGTACTTC. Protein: CASSLALRKTGTSGGQYF.

The CDR3: CASRTVPGGGYTF. DNA for the CDR3: TGTGCCAGCAGGACTGTCCCTGGCGGAGGCTACACCTTC. The V and J genes are TRBV25-1 and TRBJ1-2; the D is unclear. In germline, CDR1 is MGHDK, CDR2 SYGVNS. This CDR3 is 13 amino acids long. V lost 6 bases and J lost 8, with 16 bases in between.

For the CDR3, the DNA is TGTGCCAGCAGCTTGACAGGCGCAAGCACAGATACGCAGTATTTT. This gives the protein CASSLTGASTDTQYF. This chain joins TRBV5-5 and TRBJ2-3; weak D call: TRBD1 (5 bases). The V gene lost 1 base and the J gene lost 0 bases, with 9 bases spanning the gap. The length of the CDR3 is 15 residues. Per the germline V gene, CDR1 is SGHKS and CDR2 is YYEKEE (reference sequence). The variable domain in full, completed from reference TRBV5-5 and TRBJ2-3, reads DAGVTQSPTHLIKTRGQQVTLRCSPISGHKSVSWYQQVLGQGPQFIFQYYEKEERGRGNFPDRFSARQFPNYSSELNVNALLLGDSALYLCASSLTGASTDTQYFGPGTRLTVL.

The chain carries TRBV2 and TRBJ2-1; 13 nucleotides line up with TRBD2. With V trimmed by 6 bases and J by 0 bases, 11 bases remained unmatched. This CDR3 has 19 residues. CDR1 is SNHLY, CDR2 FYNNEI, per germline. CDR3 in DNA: TGTGCCAGCAGACCCGGACTAGCGGGAGAGAGAAACTCCTACAATGAGCAGTTCTTC. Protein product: CASRPGLAGERNSYNEQFF.

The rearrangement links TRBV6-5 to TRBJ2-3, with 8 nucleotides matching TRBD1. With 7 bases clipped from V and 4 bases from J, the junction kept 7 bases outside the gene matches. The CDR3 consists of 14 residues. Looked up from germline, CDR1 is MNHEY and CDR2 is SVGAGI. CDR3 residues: CASTGRGLSDTQYF. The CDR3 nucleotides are TGTGCCAGCACGGGCAGGGGGCTTTCAGATACGCAGTATTTT.

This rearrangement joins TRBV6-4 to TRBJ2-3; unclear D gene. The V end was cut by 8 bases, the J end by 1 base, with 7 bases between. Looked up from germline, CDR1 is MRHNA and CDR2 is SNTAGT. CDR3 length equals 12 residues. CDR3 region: CASGTGTDTQYF. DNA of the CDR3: TGTGCCAGCGGCACAGGCACAGATACGCAGTATTTT.

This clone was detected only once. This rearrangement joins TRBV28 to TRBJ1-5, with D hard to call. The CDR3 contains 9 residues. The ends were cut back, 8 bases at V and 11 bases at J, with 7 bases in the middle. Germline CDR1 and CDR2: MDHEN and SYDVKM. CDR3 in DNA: TGTGCCAGCTGCGGGACCCAGCATTTT. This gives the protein CASCGTQHF.

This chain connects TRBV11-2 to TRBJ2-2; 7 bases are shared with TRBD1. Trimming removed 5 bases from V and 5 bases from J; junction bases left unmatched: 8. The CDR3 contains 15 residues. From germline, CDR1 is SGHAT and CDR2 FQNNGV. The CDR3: CASSPRGQSTGELFF. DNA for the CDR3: TGTGCCAGCAGCCCCAGGGGACAGAGTACCGGGGAGCTGTTTTTT.

DNA of the CDR3: TGTGCCAGCAGCTCTCTCGGAGGTTTAGGAGAAAAACTGTTTTTT. Its translation: CASSSLGGLGEKLFF. The chain recombines TRBV7-9 with TRBJ1-4, with D hard to call. This CDR3 has 15 residues. V lost 4 bases and J 8 bases, leaving 17 bases between the germline ends. Per germline, CDR1 SEHNR and CDR2 FQNEAQ (reference sequence).